This TCR beta chain was identified in a study of cytomegalovirus exposure and HLA in healthy donors. In the study overall: The study's early data release held about 77 million unique TCRs from HLA-typed donors. The study, taken as a whole, reports: Association of roughly 18,000 TCR beta sequences with HLA alleles was found at 0.05 false discovery rate in a later analysis.

A note on this clone: The antigen remains unidentified.

Germline lookup yields CDR1 SEHNR and CDR2 FQNEAQ (reference sequence). J lost 5 bases, V lost 5 bases, and 4 bases had no gene match. The CDR3 totals 14 residues. The PCR had 60 Vbeta and 13 Jbeta primers. Profiled with immunoSEQ multiplex PCR; TCRdb holds only in-frame clones, not every one. Of approximately 92,000 clones in the sample, about 85% were seen once. This receptor was obtained from a girl aged 2 to 10 in good health and CMV-seropositive. The chain uses TRBV7-9 and TRBJ1-2; 11 bases match TRBD1. The material sequenced was PBMCs. CDR3 sequence reads: CASSGQGAGYGYTF. CDR3 coding DNA: TGTGCCAGCAGCGGACAGGGGGCAGGGTATGGCTACACCTTC.